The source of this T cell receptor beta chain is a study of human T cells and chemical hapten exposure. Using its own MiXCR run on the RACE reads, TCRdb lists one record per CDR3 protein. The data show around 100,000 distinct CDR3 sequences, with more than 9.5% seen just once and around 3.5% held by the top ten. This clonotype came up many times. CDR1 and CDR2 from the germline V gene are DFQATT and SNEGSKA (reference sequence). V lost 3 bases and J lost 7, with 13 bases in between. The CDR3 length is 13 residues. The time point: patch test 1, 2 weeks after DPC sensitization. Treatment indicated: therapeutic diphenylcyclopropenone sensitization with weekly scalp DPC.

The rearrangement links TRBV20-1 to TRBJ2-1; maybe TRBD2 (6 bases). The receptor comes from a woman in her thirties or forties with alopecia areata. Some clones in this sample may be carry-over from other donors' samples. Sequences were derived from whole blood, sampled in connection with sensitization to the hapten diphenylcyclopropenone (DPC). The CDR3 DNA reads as TGCAGTGCTAGGGACGGGAGTAGAAATGAGCAGTTCTTC. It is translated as CSARDGSRNEQFF.